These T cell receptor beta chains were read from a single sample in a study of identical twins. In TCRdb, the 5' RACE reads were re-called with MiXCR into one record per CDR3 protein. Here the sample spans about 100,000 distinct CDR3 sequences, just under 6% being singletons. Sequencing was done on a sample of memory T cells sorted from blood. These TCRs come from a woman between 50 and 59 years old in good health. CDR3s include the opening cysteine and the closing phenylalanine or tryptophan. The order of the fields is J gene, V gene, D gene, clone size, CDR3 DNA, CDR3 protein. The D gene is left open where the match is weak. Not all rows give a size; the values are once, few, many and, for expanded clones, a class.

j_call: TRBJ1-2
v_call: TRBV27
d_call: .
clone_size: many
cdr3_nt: TGTGCCAGCAGGCAAAGGGTTGGCGGCTACACCTTC
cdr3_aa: CASRQRVGGYTF

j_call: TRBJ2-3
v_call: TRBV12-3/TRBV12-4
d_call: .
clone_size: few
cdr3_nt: TGTGCCAGCGGGCGGACCGGGACAGATACGCAGTATTTT
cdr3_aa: CASGRTGTDTQYF

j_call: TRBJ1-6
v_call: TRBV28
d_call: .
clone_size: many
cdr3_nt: TGTGCCAGCAGTTTACCACGTGGCCCCCTCCACTTT
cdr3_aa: CASSLPRGPLHF

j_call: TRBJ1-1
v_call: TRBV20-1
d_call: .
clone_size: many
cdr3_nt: TGCAGTGCTAGAGCAGATACCTTTGAAGCTTTCTTT
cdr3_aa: CSARADTFEAFF

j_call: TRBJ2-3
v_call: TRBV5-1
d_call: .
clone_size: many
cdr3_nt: TGCGCCAGCAGCCCGGAGGGGGCGAGGACAGATACGCAGTATTTT
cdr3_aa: CASSPEGARTDTQYF

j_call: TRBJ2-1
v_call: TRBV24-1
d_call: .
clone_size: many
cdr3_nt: TGTGCCACCAGTGATTTGTGGCAGGGTGATAATGAGCAGTTCTTC
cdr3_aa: CATSDLWQGDNEQFF

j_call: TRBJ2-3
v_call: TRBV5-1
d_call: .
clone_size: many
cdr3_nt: TGCGCCAGCAGCCCGAGCCCTGGCGCAGATACGCAGTATTTT
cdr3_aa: CASSPSPGADTQYF

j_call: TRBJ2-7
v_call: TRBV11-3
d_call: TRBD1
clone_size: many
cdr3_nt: TGTGCCAGCAGCCCTCACAGGGGGACCTACGAGCAGTACTTC
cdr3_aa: CASSPHRGTYEQYF

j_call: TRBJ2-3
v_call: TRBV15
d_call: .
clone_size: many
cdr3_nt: TGTGCCACCAGCAGAGATGACTCCCCAAGCACAGATACGCAGTATTTT
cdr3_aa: CATSRDDSPSTDTQYF

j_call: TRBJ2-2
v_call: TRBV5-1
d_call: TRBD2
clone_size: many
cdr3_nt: TGCGCCAGCACTACTTTAGCGGGAGGAATAAACACCGGGGAGCTGTTTTTT
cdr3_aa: CASTTLAGGINTGELFF

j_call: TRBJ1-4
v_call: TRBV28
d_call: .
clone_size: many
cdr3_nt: TGTGCCAGCAGTACCGCCGGGGCGGCGGAGGAAAAACTGTTTTTT
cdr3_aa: CASSTAGAAEEKLFF

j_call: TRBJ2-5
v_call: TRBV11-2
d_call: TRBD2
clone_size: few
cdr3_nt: TGTGCCAGCAGCACTAGCGGGGGCCAAGAGACCCAGTACTTC
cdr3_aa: CASSTSGGQETQYF

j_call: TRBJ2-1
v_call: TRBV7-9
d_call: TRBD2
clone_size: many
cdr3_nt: TGTGCCAGCAGCTTGGCGGGAGGGCCAGACAATGAGCAGTTCTTC
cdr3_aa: CASSLAGGPDNEQFF

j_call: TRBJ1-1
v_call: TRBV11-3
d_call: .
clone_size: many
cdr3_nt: TGTGCCAGCACAGGGGAGAACACTGAAGCTTTCTTT
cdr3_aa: CASTGENTEAFF

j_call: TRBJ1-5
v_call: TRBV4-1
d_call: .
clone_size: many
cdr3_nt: TGCGCCAGCAGCCAAGAAGGTAGGACGAAGGGTGATCAGCCCCAGCATTTT
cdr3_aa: CASSQEGRTKGDQPQHF

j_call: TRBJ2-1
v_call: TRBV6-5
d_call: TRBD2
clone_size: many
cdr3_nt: TGTGCCACCGGGGGGGACGAGCAGTTCTTC
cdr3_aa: CATGGDEQFF

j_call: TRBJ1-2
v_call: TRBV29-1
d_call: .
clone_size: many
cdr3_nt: TGCAGCGTTGGTACAGCGCTTTATGGCTACACCTTC
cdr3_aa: CSVGTALYGYTF

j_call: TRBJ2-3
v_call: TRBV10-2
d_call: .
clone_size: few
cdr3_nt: TGCGCCAGCAGTGAAGCAGATACGCAGTATTTT
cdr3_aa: CASSEADTQYF

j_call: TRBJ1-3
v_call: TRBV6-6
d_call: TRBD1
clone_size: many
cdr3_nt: TGTGCCAGCAGTTATGGGACAGGGGGCGGTGGAAACACCATATATTTT
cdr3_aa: CASSYGTGGGGNTIYF

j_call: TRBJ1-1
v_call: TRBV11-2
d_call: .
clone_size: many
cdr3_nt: TGTGCCAGCAGCCCCCCGAACACTGAAGCTTTCTTT
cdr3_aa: CASSPPNTEAFF

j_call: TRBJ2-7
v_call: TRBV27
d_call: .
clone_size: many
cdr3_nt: TGTGCCAGCAGTTTATCCCGCGGGGCTAGCTACGAGCAGTACTTC
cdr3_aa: CASSLSRGASYEQYF

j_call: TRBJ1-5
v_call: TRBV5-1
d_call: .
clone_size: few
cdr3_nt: TGCGCCAGCAGAGAGTCCGCTCATAGCAATCAGCCCCAGCATTTT
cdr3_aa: CASRESAHSNQPQHF

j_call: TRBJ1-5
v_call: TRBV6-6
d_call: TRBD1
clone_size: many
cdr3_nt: TGTGCCAGCAGAGAACAGGGGGCTAGCAATCAGCCCCAGCATTTT
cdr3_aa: CASREQGASNQPQHF

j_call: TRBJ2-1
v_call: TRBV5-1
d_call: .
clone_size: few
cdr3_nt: TGCGCCAGCAGCATAGGGGGGTCTAGGAACAATGAGCAGTTCTTC
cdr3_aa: CASSIGGSRNNEQFF

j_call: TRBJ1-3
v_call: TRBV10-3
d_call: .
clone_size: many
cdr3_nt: TGTGCCATCTGGTCCGGAAGTGGAAACACCATATATTTT
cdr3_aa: CAIWSGSGNTIYF

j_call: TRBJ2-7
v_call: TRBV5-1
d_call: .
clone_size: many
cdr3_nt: TGCGCCAGCAGCCCCAGCGACAGGATTCCCCCCCTGAACGAGCAGTACTTC
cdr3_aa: CASSPSDRIPPLNEQYF

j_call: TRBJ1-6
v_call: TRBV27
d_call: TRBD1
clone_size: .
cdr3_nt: TGTGCCAGCAGCGGACAGGCTACTACGAGGGCCCTCCACTTT
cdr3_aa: CASSGQATTRALHF

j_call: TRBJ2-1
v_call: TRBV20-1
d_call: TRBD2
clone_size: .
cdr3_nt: TGCAGTGCTAGAGATCGCGGGGGGGGAGCCTACAATGAGCAGTTCTTC
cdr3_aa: CSARDRGGGAYNEQFF

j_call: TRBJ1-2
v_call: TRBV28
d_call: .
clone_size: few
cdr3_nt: TGTGCCAGCAGTCCCTCGGGGCTCACTAACTATGGCTACACCTTC
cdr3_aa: CASSPSGLTNYGYTF

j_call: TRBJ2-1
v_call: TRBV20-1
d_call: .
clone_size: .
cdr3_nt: TGCAGTGCTAACCAGGGCAATGAGCAGTTCTTC
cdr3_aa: CSANQGNEQFF

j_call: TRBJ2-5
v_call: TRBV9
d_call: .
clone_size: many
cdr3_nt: TGTGCCAGCAGCGTATCAGGGGTTCGTGAGACCCAGTACTTC
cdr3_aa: CASSVSGVRETQYF

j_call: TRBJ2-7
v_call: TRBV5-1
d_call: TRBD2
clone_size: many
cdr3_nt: TGCGCCAGCAGCTCAACTAGCGGCTTTGATGAGCAGTACTTC
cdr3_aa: CASSSTSGFDEQYF

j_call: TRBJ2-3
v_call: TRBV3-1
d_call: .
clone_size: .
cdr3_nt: TGTGCCAGCAGCCAAGTTCGGACAGATACGCAGTATTTT
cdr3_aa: CASSQVRTDTQYF

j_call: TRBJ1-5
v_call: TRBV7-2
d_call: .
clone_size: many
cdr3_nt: TGTGCCAGCACCGTCGTGGTCGGCGCCAATCAGCCCCAGCATTTT
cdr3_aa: CASTVVVGANQPQHF

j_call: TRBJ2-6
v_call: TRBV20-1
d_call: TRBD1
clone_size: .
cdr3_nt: TGCAGTGCTAGGGACAGGGTAGCTGGGGCCAACGTCCTGACTTTC
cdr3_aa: CSARDRVAGANVLTF

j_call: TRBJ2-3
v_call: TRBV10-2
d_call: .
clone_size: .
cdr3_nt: TGCGCCAGCATGCCGGACAATACAGATACGCAGTATTTT
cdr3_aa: CASMPDNTDTQYF

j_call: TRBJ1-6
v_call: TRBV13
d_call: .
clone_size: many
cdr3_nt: TGTGCCAGCAGCTTAGAGGGGAAGAATTCACCCCTCCACTTT
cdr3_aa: CASSLEGKNSPLHF

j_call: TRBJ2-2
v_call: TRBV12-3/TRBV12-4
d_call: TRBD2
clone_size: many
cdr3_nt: TGTGCCAGCAGTCCGGTGGCGGGAGGGACCGGGGAGCTGTTTTTT
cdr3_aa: CASSPVAGGTGELFF

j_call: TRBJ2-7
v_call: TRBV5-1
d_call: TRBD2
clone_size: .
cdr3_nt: TGCGCCAGCAGCTTGGGTCCTAGCGGGCTCTACGAGCAGTACTTC
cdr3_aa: CASSLGPSGLYEQYF

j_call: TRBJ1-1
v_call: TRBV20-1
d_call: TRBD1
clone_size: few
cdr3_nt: TGCAGTGCTACCCCTGGGGACAGTCAGGGGAGGACTGAAGCTTTCTTT
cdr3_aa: CSATPGDSQGRTEAFF

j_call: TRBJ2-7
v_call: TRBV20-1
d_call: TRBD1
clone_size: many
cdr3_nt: TGCAGTGCTAGTGGACAGGGGTTGAACGAGCAGTACTTC
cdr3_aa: CSASGQGLNEQYF

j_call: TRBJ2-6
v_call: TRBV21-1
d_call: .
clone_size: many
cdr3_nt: TGTGCGAAGCCAGCTCCGGTACCGGGGGCCAACGTCCTGACTTTC
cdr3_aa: CAKPAPVPGANVLTF

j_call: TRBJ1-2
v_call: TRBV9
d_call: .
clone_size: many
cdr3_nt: TGTGCCAGCAGCGTAGATTCGAGGGCTGTTGGTGGCTACACCTTC
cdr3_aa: CASSVDSRAVGGYTF

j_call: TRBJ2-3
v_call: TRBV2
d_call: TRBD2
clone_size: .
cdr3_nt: TGTGCCAGCGATAGGGCGGGAGGGCCAGATACGCAGTATTTT
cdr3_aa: CASDRAGGPDTQYF

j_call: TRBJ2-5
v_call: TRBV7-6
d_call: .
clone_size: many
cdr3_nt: TGTGCCAGCAGCCCTAATCCAGGGAGAGCACAAGAGACCCAGTACTTC
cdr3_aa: CASSPNPGRAQETQYF

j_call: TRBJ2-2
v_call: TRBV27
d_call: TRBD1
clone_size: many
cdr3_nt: TGTGCCAGCAGTTTAGTTGGGACAGGGGGCCCCAACACCGGGGAGCTGTTTTTT
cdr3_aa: CASSLVGTGGPNTGELFF